The 26 T cell receptor beta chains below come from one sample, sequenced in a study of blood T cell repertoires in COVID-19. Method: immunoSEQ multiplex PCR; TCRdb's copy keeps in-frame clones and lacks some. The data hold tens of thousands of clones, with around nine tenths observed a single time. The source material was peripheral blood. The origin of the receptors is a man aged 50 to 60 with active COVID-19.

Written as DNA, the CDR3 is TGTGCCAGCAGTTTAATCGTCCAAGAGACCCAGTACTTC. Its protein is CASSLIVQETQYF. This chain uses TRBV27 with TRBJ2-5; D ambiguous. Trimming took off 2 bases at V and 1 base at J, with 5 bases between the two ends. CDR1 MNHEY and CDR2 SMNVEV come from the germline V gene (reference sequence). This CDR3 is built from 13 residues.

The chain links TRBV15 to TRBJ2-7; possibly TRBD1 for D (5 bases). This CDR3 region has 16 residues. V was clipped by 0 bases and J by 6 bases, with 18 bases between them. Germline CDR1 is LNHNV and CDR2 is YYDKDF (reference sequence). The CDR3, as DNA: TGTGCCACCAGCAGAGAGGGTGTCAGGGTGGATGGCGAGCAGTACTTC. Translation gives CATSREGVRVDGEQYF.

The chain couples TRBV7-9 to TRBJ2-6, with 9 bases identical to TRBD1. This CDR3 has 17 amino acids. Germline-derived CDR1 and CDR2 are SEHNR and FQNEAQ (reference sequence). V shed 5 bases, J shed 0 bases, and the junction held 5 bases outside the gene matches. DNA of the CDR3: TGTGCCAGCAGCGAAGACAGGGGGAGCTCTGGGGCCAACGTCCTGACTTTC. Protein product: CASSEDRGSSGANVLTF.

The chain has TRBV4-3 and TRBJ1-6; perhaps TRBD1 as D (5 bases). V was pared by 1 base and J by 7 bases, with 17 bases between. The CDR3 loop spans 17 amino acids. Germline V gene lookup returns CDR1 LGHNA and CDR2 YSLEER. DNA of the CDR3: TGCGCCAGCAGCCAAGTGCTGGAGACAGAGAAAAATTCACCCCTCCACTTT. This codes for CASSQVLETEKNSPLHF.

V and J are TRBV9 and TRBJ1-1; TRBD1 matches at 7 bases. Trimming cost V 4 bases and J 5 bases; bases outside gene matches: 8. This CDR3 has 14 amino acids. Germline CDR1 reads SGDLS; CDR2 reads YYNGEE. CDR3 sequence reads: CASSFGQELTEAFF. The CDR3, as DNA: TGTGCCAGCAGCTTTGGACAGGAGTTAACTGAAGCTTTCTTT.

The J gene is TRBJ1-1, the V gene TRBV19, with 8 bases fitting TRBD1. Germline CDR1 and CDR2: LNHDA and SQIVND (reference sequence). The CDR3 runs 16 residues. Trimming took 3 bases from V and 5 from J; bases not matched to a gene: 11. CDR3 DNA: TGTGCCAGTAGTATTTTGGGACAGGCCTCGTGGACTGAAGCTTTCTTT. This gives the protein CASSILGQASWTEAFF.

The rearrangement uses TRBV28 and TRBJ1-1; 7 bases are a match to TRBD1. In germline, CDR1 is MDHEN, CDR2 SYDVKM. The CDR3 is 13 amino acids. After removal of 3 bases from V and 3 bases from J, the junction contained 1 base not matched to a gene. The DNA for the CDR3 is TGTGCCAGCAGTTTCACAGGGGACACTGAAGCTTTCTTT. It specifies CASSFTGDTEAFF.

V and J are TRBV19 and TRBJ2-5, with a tentative D call TRBD1 (6 bases). Trimming stripped 4 bases from V and 3 bases from J, with 9 bases between. The germline gives CDR1 LNHDA, CDR2 SQIVND (reference sequence). This CDR3 contains 13 residues. The CDR3 nucleotides read TGTGCCAGTAGTAAAAACAGGGAAGAGACCCAGTACTTC. Protein sequence: CASSKNREETQYF.

This chain links TRBV6-2 or TRBV6-3 with TRBJ2-3, with 7 bases identical to TRBD2. V lost 4 bases to trimming and J lost 4 bases; unmatched junction nucleotides: 8. CDR1 is MNHEY, CDR2 SVGEGT, per germline. This CDR3 is built from 15 residues. The CDR3 sequence is CASSSLSRESDTQYF. For the CDR3, the DNA is TGTGCCAGCAGTTCCCTCTCGCGGGAGTCAGATACGCAGTATTTT.

This chain joins TRBV27 and TRBJ2-3; TRBD2 matches at 7 bases. V dropped 8 bases and J dropped 0; count of bases not matched to a gene: 5. The CDR3 extends over 14 amino acids. The germline V gene has CDR1 MNHEY and CDR2 SMNVEV (reference sequence). CDR3 region: CASSRRESTDTQYF. CDR3 bases: TGTGCCAGCTCCCGGCGGGAGAGCACAGATACGCAGTATTTT.

This clone has a single count. The rearrangement joins TRBV27 to TRBJ2-5, with D perhaps TRBD1 (5 bases). Germline V gives CDR1 MNHEY, CDR2 SMNVEV (reference sequence). CDR3 size: 16 residues. Trimming cost V 5 bases and J 5 bases, with 21 bases left between them. CDR3 sequence: CASSPTYRGARETQYF. The CDR3 nucleotides read TGTGCCAGCAGTCCAACGTATAGGGGCGCCAGGGAGACCCAGTACTTC.

The chain is built from TRBV28 and TRBJ2-1; a weak D match, TRBD1 (5 bases). The ends were cut back, 3 bases at V and 7 bases at J, with 13 bases in the middle. CDR1 MDHEN and CDR2 SYDVKM come from the germline V gene. This CDR3 has 14 residues. CDR3 coding DNA: TGTGCCAGCAGTTTTGGGGCTGGGTGGAATGAGCAGTTCTTC. It codes for CASSFGAGWNEQFF.

This chain connects TRBV28 to TRBJ1-1; TRBD1 agrees at 10 bases. Losses at the gene ends were 3 bases for V and 4 bases for J; bases not matched to a gene: 5. The CDR3 contains 15 residues. The germline V gene encodes CDR1 MDHEN and CDR2 SYDVKM. The CDR3 is CASSLLRTGGTEAFF. DNA for the CDR3: TGTGCCAGCAGTTTGCTCCGGACAGGGGGCACTGAAGCTTTCTTT.

The chain couples TRBV28 to TRBJ1-2; D not resolved. The V end was cut by 6 bases, the J end by 5 bases, with 13 bases between. CDR3 size: 13 residues. Germline V gene sequence: CDR1 MDHEN, CDR2 SYDVKM. The CDR3 loop is CASRDDGKYGYTF. CDR3 nucleotides: TGTGCCAGCAGAGACGACGGGAAGTATGGCTACACCTTC.

The chain carries TRBV27 and TRBJ1-1; the D gene is possibly TRBD1 (5 bases). V shed 4 bases and J shed 6 bases, with 12 bases lying between them. Germline V gene lookup returns CDR1 MNHEY and CDR2 SMNVEV (reference sequence). The CDR3 has 13 residues. This CDR3 is CASSWTEGAEAFF. CDR3 nucleotides: TGTGCCAGCAGTTGGACGGAAGGGGCTGAAGCTTTCTTT.

This clone is a singleton in its sample. V and J are TRBV5-6 and TRBJ1-2, with a weak D call TRBD1 (5 bases). The CDR3 has 14 residues. CDR1 is SGHDT and CDR2 is YYEEEE in the germline V gene. V was trimmed by 5 bases and J by 4 bases, leaving 15 bases between them. Here the CDR3 reads CASRRDRLPYGYTF. CDR3 in DNA: TGTGCCAGCAGACGAGACAGACTTCCCTATGGCTACACCTTC.

The chain recombines TRBV3-1 (or the pseudogene TRBV3-2) with TRBJ2-2, with unresolved D. CDR1 and CDR2 from the germline V gene are LGHDT and YNNKEL (reference sequence). The CDR3 covers 15 residues. The ends were cut back, 2 bases at V and 0 bases at J, with 7 bases in the middle. The CDR3, as DNA: TGTGCCAGCAGCCAAATCCTAACGAACACCGGGGAGCTGTTTTTT. It yields the protein CASSQILTNTGELFF.

The V call is TRBV6-2 or TRBV6-3, the J call TRBJ1-5; a weak D match, TRBD1 (6 bases). Trimming left V 6 bases short and J 4 bases short, with 16 bases between. The CDR3 sequence is 15 residues long. Germline CDR1 and CDR2: MNHEY and SVGEGT. The DNA for the CDR3 is TGTGCCAGCAGCGCCCCGGGCAGGGGTAATCAGCCCCAGCATTTT. Amino acids: CASSAPGRGNQPQHF.

The chain joins TRBV3-1 (or the pseudogene TRBV3-2) to TRBJ2-5; D remains ambiguous. Germline CDR1 and CDR2: LGHDT and YNNKEL (reference sequence). The CDR3 totals 12 residues. V lost 2 bases, J lost 3 bases, and 4 bases lay in between. CDR3 sequence: CASSQPEETQYF. The DNA for the CDR3 is TGTGCCAGCAGCCAACCAGAAGAGACCCAGTACTTC.

The genes are TRBV5-4 and TRBJ2-5; 7 bases are shared with TRBD2. The CDR3 covers 14 residues. Germline CDR1 reads SGHNT; CDR2 reads YYREEE (reference sequence). After removal of 4 bases from V and 4 bases from J, the junction contained 7 bases not matched to a gene. The CDR3 region has the DNA TGTGCCAGCAGCCCTGTGGGGGGGGGAGAGACCCAGTACTTC. Its translation: CASSPVGGGETQYF.

This chain links TRBV12-3 or TRBV12-4 with TRBJ1-2; D gene ambiguous. The CDR3 length is 13 residues. Trimming removed 4 bases from V and 6 bases from J, with 12 bases in between. CDR3 region: CASSYDIRHGYTF. The CDR3 nucleotides read TGTGCCAGCAGTTACGACATACGGCATGGCTACACCTTC.

The chain links TRBV7-3 to TRBJ1-6; D is ambiguous. Trimming removed 2 bases from V and 10 bases from J, with 12 bases in between. Germline loops: CDR1 SGHTA, CDR2 FQGTGA. The CDR3 consists of 14 residues. The CDR3, as DNA: TGTGCCAGCAGCTTAGGTACTACGGGATCACCCCTCCACTTT. Amino acid sequence: CASSLGTTGSPLHF.

This chain links TRBV28 with TRBJ2-1; TRBD1 agrees at 8 bases. V dropped 1 base and J dropped 15; count of bases not matched to a gene: 17. From germline, CDR1 is MDHEN and CDR2 SYDVKM. The CDR3 is 16 residues long. CDR3 protein: CASSLFAGGGGMKSFF. The CDR3 coding sequence is TGTGCCAGCAGTTTATTCGCAGGGGGCGGAGGGATGAAATCGTTCTTC.

The chain has TRBV19 and TRBJ2-1; 12 bases fit TRBD2. The junction had 1 base not matched to a gene; V was cut back by 1 base and J by 6 bases. Germline V lookup: CDR1 LNHDA, CDR2 SQIVND (reference sequence). The CDR3 is 15 residues long. This CDR3 is CASSIGTSGVNEQFF. In nucleotides, the CDR3 is TGTGCCAGTAGTATAGGGACTAGCGGGGTCAATGAGCAGTTCTTC.

This chain joins TRBV3-1 (or the pseudogene TRBV3-2) and TRBJ2-7, with D possibly being TRBD2 (6 bases). CDR3 length equals 16 residues. Between the trimmed V and J ends, which lost 2 bases and 2 bases, there was a span of 16 bases. Germline V CDR1 and CDR2: LGHDT, YNNKEL (reference sequence). The CDR3 nucleotides read TGTGCCAGCAGCCAACCGACGGGGGTTTGCCCCTACGAGCAGTACTTC. Translated: CASSQPTGVCPYEQYF.

The gene calls are TRBV30 and TRBJ1-1, with D perhaps TRBD1 (6 bases). The CDR3 is 13 residues long. Germline CDR1 is GTSNPN and CDR2 is SVGIG (reference sequence). The V end was cut by 5 bases, the J end by 1 base, with 11 bases between. DNA of the CDR3: TGTGCCTGGTCTGGGGGGGCGAACACTGAAGCTTTCTTT. Translation: CAWSGGANTEAFF.